Shown below are 8 T cell receptor beta chains from a single sample sequenced in a study of Tregs in tolerant kidney transplant recipients (dated by TCRdb to the late 2010s). The method behind the library was the immunoSEQ multiplex PCR assay. Held by TCRdb, this immuneACCESS table contains in-frame sequences only and omits some clones. Under half of the omission traces to an unresolved V gene where checked; the cause of the rest is unknown. Here the sample has some 70,000 clones; roughly nine tenths occur a single time. Of the sample, around 0.4% falls within the top ten clones. This specimen's time point label, interpreted: blood sample drawn before combined kidney and bone marrow transplant. Sample: CD4+ T cells from blood, taken before the transplant. These receptors originate from a human donor who received a combined kidney and bone marrow transplant.

The rearrangement uses TRBV11-2 and TRBJ2-1; 9 bases fit TRBD1. The CDR3 spans 14 residues. V was pared by 6 bases and J by 5 bases, with 5 bases of the junction left unmatched. CDR1 is SGHAT, CDR2 FQNNGV, per germline. Here the CDR3 reads CASSYGQGNNEQFF. In DNA form, the CDR3 reads TGTGCCAGCAGTTATGGACAGGGGAACAATGAGCAGTTCTTC.

J is TRBJ2-2 and V is TRBV10-3; TRBD2 matches 9 bases. The V gene end was trimmed by 3 bases and the J gene end by 0 bases; junction bases not matched to a gene: 5. There are 17 residues in the CDR3. Germline lookup yields CDR1 ENHRY and CDR2 SYGVKD. The CDR3 is CAISDPSGNANTGELFF. The DNA of the CDR3 is TGTGCCATCAGTGACCCTAGCGGGAACGCGAACACCGGGGAGCTGTTTTTT.

The chain is built from TRBV7-2 and TRBJ2-3, with 9 bases that match TRBD2. Looked up from germline, CDR1 is SGHTA and CDR2 is FQGNSA. With V trimmed by 4 bases and J by 3 bases, 5 bases remained unmatched. This CDR3 contains 15 residues. The CDR3 DNA sequence: TGTGCCAGCAGCTATAGCGGGAGCCGGACAGATACGCAGTATTTT. This encodes CASSYSGSRTDTQYF.

The chain joins TRBV6-5 to TRBJ1-3; no clear D gene. The CDR3 contains 15 residues. From germline, CDR1 is MNHEY and CDR2 SVGAGI. The V end was cut by 8 bases, the J end by 0 bases, with 14 bases between. CDR3 bases: TGTGCCAGCGCCTCAGCTAGACCCTCTGGAAACACCATATATTTT. Translated: CASASARPSGNTIYF.

This sequence joins TRBV18 and TRBJ2-6; 8 positions agree with TRBD2. The trim removed 3 bases at V and 3 bases at J, leaving 4 bases unmatched. Germline CDR1 and CDR2: KGHSH and LQKENI. The CDR3 loop spans 16 amino acids. CDR3 DNA: TGTGCCAGCTCACCCCCGGGGGGGGTTGGGGCCAACGTCCTGACTTTC. As protein: CASSPPGGVGANVLTF.

This sequence joins TRBV28 and TRBJ2-2; 10 bases are shared with TRBD1. The V and J ends lost 6 bases and 6 bases, in that order; junction bases with no gene match: 7. Germline assignment: CDR1 MDHEN and CDR2 SYDVKM. The length of the CDR3 is 15 residues. Here the CDR3 DNA reads TGTGCCAGCAGCACGGGACAGGGGTACGCCGGGGAGCTGTTTTTT. Translated, it gives CASSTGQGYAGELFF.

The rearrangement joins TRBV27 to TRBJ2-4; D remains unclear. V gave up 5 bases and J gave up 0 bases, with 8 bases separating them. This CDR3 has 14 residues. From germline, CDR1 is MNHEY and CDR2 SMNVEV (reference sequence). Here the CDR3 reads CASSQTEAKNIQYF. The DNA for the CDR3 is TGTGCCAGCAGTCAAACAGAAGCCAAAAACATTCAGTACTTC.

The rearrangement links TRBV6-5 to TRBJ1-2; TRBD1 agrees at 7 bases. The germline gives CDR1 MNHEY, CDR2 SVGAGI. The CDR3 runs 12 residues. The V segment lost 9 bases and the J segment 2 bases; nucleotides outside the gene matches: 3. The CDR3 reads CASKQGNYGYTF. The DNA for the CDR3 is TGTGCCAGTAAACAGGGGAACTATGGCTACACCTTC.